Described below is a single T cell receptor beta chain sequence and its context. The antigen is not known. This entry belongs to a study of shared clonotypes between healthy human individuals. Study-level information: A donor's plate count was three for CD4 naive and three for CD4 memory; CD8 naive had two and CD8 memory one.

Per the original methods: ImmunoSEQ only sent back junction sequences with no quality scores, so filtering was done differently. The data were produced by immunoSEQ multiplex PCR, yet TCRdb's version contains in-frame clones alone and is incomplete. V and J calls and clone size follow that table, whereas D and trimming were derived from the DNA. The table has around 200,000 clones, around 63% seen once. Study results and caveats: When naive CD4 clonotypes were compared across a few donors, about 4.8% were shared.

This TCR was sampled from a man aged 25 to 45 in good health. Source material: memory CD4+ T cells sorted from blood. The subset: CD45RA-negative fraction.

In nucleotides, the CDR3 is TGTGCCAGCAGCTTAAGGGAAACAGGGTTTGGTCCCTACAATGAGCAGTTCTTC. Translation: CASSLRETGFGPYNEQFF. V and J are TRBV7-8 and TRBJ2-1, with a tentative D call TRBD1 (6 bases). The germline V and J ends were trimmed by 2 bases and 2 bases, with 19 bases remaining between them. Germline lookup yields CDR1 SGHVS and CDR2 FQNEAQ. CDR3 size: 18 residues. The full variable domain, rest sourced from reference TRBV7-8 and TRBJ2-1, is GAGVSQSPRYKVAKRGQDVALRCDPISGHVSLFWYQQALGQGPEFLTYFQNEAQLDKSGLPSDRFFAERPEGSVSTLKIQRTQQEDSAVYLCASSLRETGFGPYNEQFFGPGTRLTVL.